This entry is about one T cell receptor (beta chain). What it recognizes is unknown. The record originates from a study of STAT5B mutations in CD4+ large granular lymphocyte leukemia. Study as a whole: Among healthy donors, a particular HLA allele went with more CDR3 'QG' motifs.

Study-wide findings and caveats: The CD4+ versus CD8+ T-LGLL clonality difference may reflect limited sample size. Top patient clones used TRBV06 genes more often: 8/27 versus 2/35 in controls.

In the authors' methods: Productive clonotypes were detectable down to 2.59 x 10-5 frequency. Here immunoSEQ multiplex PCR was the method, and the copy in TCRdb shows in-frame clones only, minus some. The V and J calls and clone size were taken over from that table, and D and trimming were inferred from the DNA. Of under 35,000 clones listed, roughly three quarters are singletons. V shed 6 bases and J shed 16 bases, with 24 bases lying between them. The V gene's germline CDR1 is MDHEN and CDR2 SYDVKM. The CDR3 covers 14 residues. J is TRBJ1-4 and V is TRBV28; D is possibly TRBD1 (6 bases). The material sequenced was CD4+ T cells from blood buffy coats. This clonotype was sampled from a human donor in good health. The CDR3 DNA reads TGTGCCAGCAGCCGAGGGGGGACCGCCGGGGGATGGTTTTTT. Translation gives CASSRGGTAGGWFF.